The source of this T cell receptor (beta chain) is a study of blood T cell repertoires in COVID-19. Study background: Acute and convalescent COVID-19 specimens originated in the United States, Italy and Spain.

In the source study's methods: Estimates of nucleated cell counts were drawn from the amplification of reference gene primers. The data were produced by immunoSEQ multiplex PCR, yet TCRdb's version contains in-frame clones alone and is incomplete. V and J calls and clone size are given by that table; D and trimming were obtained from the DNA. The data contain approximately 46,000 clones, roughly 86% of them singletons. Sample: peripheral blood. The receptor comes from a man aged 55 to 70 with active or convalescent COVID-19.

The CDR3 DNA reads TGTGCCAGCAGTTTGGCCGGAGGCGGCAATCAGCCCCAGCATTTT. Its translation: CASSLAGGGNQPQHF. V gene TRBV28 combines with J gene TRBJ1-5; no reliable D call. V was cut by 3 bases and J by 2 bases, with 11 bases left in between. Looked up from germline, CDR1 is MDHEN and CDR2 is SYDVKM. The CDR3 is made up of 15 amino acids.